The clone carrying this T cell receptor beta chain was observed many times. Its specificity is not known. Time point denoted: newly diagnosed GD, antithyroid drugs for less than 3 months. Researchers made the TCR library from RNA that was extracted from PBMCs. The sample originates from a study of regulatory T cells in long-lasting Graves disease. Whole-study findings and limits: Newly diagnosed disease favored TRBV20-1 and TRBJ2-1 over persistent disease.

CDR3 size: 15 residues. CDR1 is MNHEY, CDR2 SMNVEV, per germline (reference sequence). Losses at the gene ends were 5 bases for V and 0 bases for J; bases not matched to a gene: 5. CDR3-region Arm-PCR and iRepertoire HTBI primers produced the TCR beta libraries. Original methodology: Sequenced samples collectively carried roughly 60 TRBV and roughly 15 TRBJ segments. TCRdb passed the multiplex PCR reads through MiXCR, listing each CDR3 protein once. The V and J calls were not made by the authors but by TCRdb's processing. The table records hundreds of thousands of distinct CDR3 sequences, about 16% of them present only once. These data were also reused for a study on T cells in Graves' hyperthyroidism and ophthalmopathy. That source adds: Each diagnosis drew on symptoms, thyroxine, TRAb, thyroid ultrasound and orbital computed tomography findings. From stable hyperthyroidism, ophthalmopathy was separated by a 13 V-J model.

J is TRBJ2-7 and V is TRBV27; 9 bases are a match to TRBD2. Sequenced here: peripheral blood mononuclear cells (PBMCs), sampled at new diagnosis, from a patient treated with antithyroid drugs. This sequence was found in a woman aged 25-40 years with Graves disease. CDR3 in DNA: TGTGCCAGCAGTGTCGGACTAGCGCACTCCTACGAGCAGTACTTC. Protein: CASSVGLAHSYEQYF.